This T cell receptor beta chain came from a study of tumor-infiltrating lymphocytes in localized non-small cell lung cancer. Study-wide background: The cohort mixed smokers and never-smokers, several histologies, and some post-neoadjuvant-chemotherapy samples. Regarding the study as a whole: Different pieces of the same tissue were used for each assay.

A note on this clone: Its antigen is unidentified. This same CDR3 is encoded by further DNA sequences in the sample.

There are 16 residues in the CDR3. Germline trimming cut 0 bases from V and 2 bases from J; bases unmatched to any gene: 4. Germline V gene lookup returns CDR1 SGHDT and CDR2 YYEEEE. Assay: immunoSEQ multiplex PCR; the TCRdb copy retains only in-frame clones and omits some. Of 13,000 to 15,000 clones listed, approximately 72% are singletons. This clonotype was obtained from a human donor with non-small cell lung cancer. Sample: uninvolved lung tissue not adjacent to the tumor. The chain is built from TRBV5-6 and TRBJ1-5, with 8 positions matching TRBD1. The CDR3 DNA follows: TGTGCCAGCAGCTTGGGGGCAGGGGGCGGCAATCAGCCCCAGCATTTT. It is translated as CASSLGAGGGNQPQHF.